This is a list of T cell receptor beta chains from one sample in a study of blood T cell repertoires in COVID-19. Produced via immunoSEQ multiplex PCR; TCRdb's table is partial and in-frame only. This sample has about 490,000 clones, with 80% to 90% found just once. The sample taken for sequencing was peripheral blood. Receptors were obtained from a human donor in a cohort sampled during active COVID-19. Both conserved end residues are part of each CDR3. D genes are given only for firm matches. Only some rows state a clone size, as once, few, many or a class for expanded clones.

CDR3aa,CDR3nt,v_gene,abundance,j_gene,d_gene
CASSGSGSSYNEQFF,TGCGCCAGCAGCGGTAGCGGCAGCTCCTACAATGAGCAGTTCTTC,TRBV5-1,.,TRBJ2-1,.
CASSPGGSRANTGELFF,TGTGCCAGCAGCCCGGGAGGGAGTCGAGCGAACACCGGGGAGCTGTTTTTT,TRBV13,few,TRBJ2-2,TRBD2
CASSKKDRGHGEQYF,TGTGCCAGTAGTAAGAAGGACAGGGGGCATGGCGAGCAGTACTTC,TRBV19,.,TRBJ2-7,TRBD1
CASSLSGQDNSPLHF,TGTGCCAGCAGTTTATCGGGACAGGATAATTCACCCCTCCACTTT,TRBV28,.,TRBJ1-6,TRBD1
CASSDIRRGGELFF,TGTGCCAGCAGTGATATTCGGCGGGGAGGGGAGCTGTTTTTT,TRBV6-4,once,TRBJ2-2,.
CASSPASGGYNEQFF,TGTGCCAGCAGCCCTGCTAGCGGGGGGTACAATGAGCAGTTCTTC,TRBV27,.,TRBJ2-1,TRBD2
CASSLGTGLREQYF,TGTGCCAGCAGCTTAGGGACAGGGTTACGGGAGCAGTACTTC,TRBV7-9,.,TRBJ2-7,TRBD1
CASSKEWGVHEQYF,TGTGCCAGCAGCAAGGAATGGGGAGTCCACGAGCAGTACTTC,TRBV3-1/TRBV3-2,.,TRBJ2-7,.
CASSLISGTEAFF,TGTGCCAGCAGCTTGATCAGCGGCACTGAAGCTTTCTTT,TRBV5-6,few,TRBJ1-1,.
CASSLPAGANTDTQYF,TGTGCCAGCAGTCTCCCAGCGGGAGCGAATACAGATACGCAGTATTTT,TRBV28,.,TRBJ2-3,TRBD2
CSASGLSDEQFF,TGCAGTGCTAGTGGACTCTCTGATGAGCAGTTCTTC,TRBV20-1,.,TRBJ2-1,.
CASSELVSRLMNTEAFF,TGCGCCAGCAGTGAGTTAGTTTCCAGACTAATGAACACTGAAGCTTTCTTT,TRBV10-1,.,TRBJ1-1,.
CASSLPSFTPNTEAFF,TGCGCCAGCAGCTTGCCCTCTTTCACACCGAACACTGAAGCTTTCTTT,TRBV5-1,once,TRBJ1-1,.
CASSPQGISGNTIYF,TGTGCCAGCAGTCCCCAGGGCATCTCTGGAAACACCATATATTTT,TRBV2,once,TRBJ1-3,.
CASSPGRAYDNEQFF,TGTGCCAGCAGCCCCGGGAGGGCCTACGACAATGAGCAGTTCTTC,TRBV11-3,.,TRBJ2-1,TRBD2
CASSSRATGNTIYF,TGTGCCAGCAGCTCGCGGGCGACTGGAAACACCATATATTTT,TRBV11-1,once,TRBJ1-3,.
CASSTGPQPQHF,TGTGCCAGCTCTACAGGGCCTCAGCCCCAGCATTTT,TRBV28,.,TRBJ1-5,.
CASSGASPIYF,TGTGCCAGCAGTGGGGCTTCCCCGATATATTTT,TRBV28,once,TRBJ1-3,.
CASSRTSAFTDTQYF,TGTGCCAGCAGCCGGACTAGCGCTTTCACAGATACGCAGTATTTT,TRBV6-5,once,TRBJ2-3,TRBD2
CASSQDNRESGYTF,TGTGCCAGCAGCCAAGATAACAGGGAGAGTGGCTACACCTTC,TRBV4-2,few,TRBJ1-2,.
CASSERGVPAEQYF,TGTGCCAGCAGTGAGCGGGGGGTACCGGCCGAGCAGTACTTC,TRBV27,.,TRBJ2-7,TRBD2
CASSQAFSGGYGYTF,TGTGCCAGCAGCCAAGCGTTCTCAGGGGGCTATGGCTACACCTTC,TRBV3-1/TRBV3-2,.,TRBJ1-2,TRBD1
CASSLARFMNTEAFF,TGTGCCAGCAGCTTAGCCCGGTTCATGAACACTGAAGCTTTCTTT,TRBV7-8,.,TRBJ1-1,.
CASSPGTPRYEKLFF,TGTGCCAGCAGCCCCGGGACACCTCGGTATGAAAAACTGTTTTTT,TRBV6-5,.,TRBJ1-4,.
CASSVAGGAHGYTF,TGTGCCAGCAGCGTCGCGGGGGGGGCCCACGGCTACACCTTC,TRBV9,.,TRBJ1-2,.
CASSTDRVQNIQYF,TGTGCCAGCTCAACGGACAGGGTCCAAAACATTCAGTACTTC,TRBV18,.,TRBJ2-4,TRBD1
CASSPLGTDNSPLHF,TGTGCCAGCTCACCACTTGGGACAGATAATTCACCCCTCCACTTT,TRBV18,.,TRBJ1-6,TRBD1
CASSQPGTGVYEQYF,TGTGCCAGCAGTCAACCCGGGACAGGGGTGTACGAGCAGTACTTC,TRBV6-2/TRBV6-3,.,TRBJ2-7,TRBD1
CASSPEAFTDTQYF,TGCGCCAGCAGCCCGGAGGCGTTCACAGATACGCAGTATTTT,TRBV4-3,.,TRBJ2-3,.
CASSYPRSYEQYF,TGTGCCAGCAGTTATCCCAGGTCCTACGAGCAGTACTTC,TRBV6-5,.,TRBJ2-7,.
CASSLALQGRYDQPQHF,TGTGCCAGCAGCTTGGCGCTACAGGGGAGGTACGATCAGCCCCAGCATTTT,TRBV5-6,.,TRBJ1-5,TRBD1
CASSPMGGKETQYF,TGTGCCAGCTCACCAATGGGCGGGAAAGAGACCCAGTACTTC,TRBV18,.,TRBJ2-5,.
CSVEWAGNTEAFF,TGCAGCGTTGAATGGGCAGGGAACACTGAAGCTTTCTTT,TRBV29-1,.,TRBJ1-1,.
CASLSATGKGGSPLHF,TGTGCCAGCCTCTCGGCCACAGGGAAAGGGGGTTCACCCCTCCACTTT,TRBV11-2,.,TRBJ1-6,.
CASSLSTGSGNTIYF,TGTGCCAGCAGCTTATCTACCGGCTCTGGAAACACCATATATTTT,TRBV7-2,.,TRBJ1-3,.
CASSLGPNSPPYF,TGTGCCAGCAGCTTAGGACCCAATAGCCCTCCGTACTTC,TRBV11-3,.,TRBJ2-7,.
CASSALHYNSPLHF,TGTGCCAGCAGCGCCTTACATTATAATTCACCCCTCCACTTT,TRBV9,.,TRBJ1-6,.
CASSQVARLYNEQFF,TGTGCCAGCAGCCAAGTTGCCCGACTCTACAATGAGCAGTTCTTC,TRBV3-1/TRBV3-2,.,TRBJ2-1,.
CASSLVQGPSEQYF,TGTGCCAGCAGCTTAGTTCAGGGCCCATCCGAGCAGTACTTC,TRBV7-8,.,TRBJ2-7,.
CASRPATGLPLHF,TGTGCCAGCAGACCTGCTACAGGGTTACCCCTCCACTTT,TRBV12-3/TRBV12-4,.,TRBJ1-6,.
CASSYSNRGVIGYTF,TGTGCCAGCAGTTACTCGAACAGGGGCGTAATTGGCTACACCTTC,TRBV6-5,.,TRBJ1-2,TRBD1
CASSLIRTVPMNTEAFF,TGTGCCAGCTCACTTATCAGGACAGTGCCCATGAACACTGAAGCTTTCTTT,TRBV18,once,TRBJ1-1,.
CASSDPTGGLGNQPQHF,TGTGCCAGCAGTGACCCGACGGGGGGCCTGGGCAATCAGCCCCAGCATTTT,TRBV6-1,.,TRBJ1-5,.
CAWSSGTSGSSAYNEQFF,TGTGCCTGGAGTTCGGGGACTAGCGGGAGTTCGGCCTACAATGAGCAGTTCTTC,TRBV30,.,TRBJ2-1,TRBD2
CAWSRGDPAAEAFF,TGTGCCTGGAGTAGGGGTGACCCGGCGGCTGAAGCTTTCTTT,TRBV30,few,TRBJ1-1,.
CGTSGNPGSSEQYF,TGTGGGACTAGCGGGAACCCCGGTTCGTCAGAGCAGTACTTC,TRBV2,.,TRBJ2-7,TRBD2
CASSMGPGVSYEQYF,TGTGCCAGTAGTATGGGCCCCGGGGTGTCCTACGAGCAGTACTTC,TRBV19,.,TRBJ2-7,.
CAIRQDQETQYF,TGTGCCATCAGACAGGACCAAGAGACCCAGTACTTC,TRBV10-3,.,TRBJ2-5,.
CASSLVQGAFNEQFF,TGTGCCAGCAGCTTAGTACAGGGGGCCTTCAATGAGCAGTTCTTC,TRBV7-8,few,TRBJ2-1,TRBD1
CASTRDRVGYTF,TGTGCCAGTACCCGTGACAGGGTTGGCTACACCTTC,TRBV19,.,TRBJ1-2,TRBD1
CASSATDGYTF,TGTGCCAGCAGTGCAACAGATGGCTACACCTTC,TRBV28,.,TRBJ1-2,.
CASRRTGGWVRGYTF,TGTGCCAGCAGACGGACAGGGGGATGGGTGAGGGGCTACACCTTC,TRBV7-2,.,TRBJ1-2,TRBD1
CASSPSLLRVQFF,TGTGCCAGCTCACCATCCCTATTGAGGGTACAGTTCTTC,TRBV18,.,TRBJ2-1,.
CASSLGREETQYF,TGTGCCAGCTCACTCGGGCGGGAGGAGACCCAGTACTTC,TRBV18,.,TRBJ2-5,TRBD2